The clone carrying this TCR beta chain was counted a few times. Its matching antigen is unknown. The sample belongs to a study of a mutant IDH1 vaccine in newly diagnosed glioma. Study as a whole: The study started vaccination 4-6 weeks after radiotherapy alone, or with temozolomide cycles. Treated individuals were approximately 62% male and roughly 40% female, averaging 40.4 years of age.

Overall study findings and caveats: There were vaccine-induced immune responses in more than 85% of the patients.

The assay was immunoSEQ multiplex PCR, and TCRdb's table has in-frame clones only and misses some. The repertoire consists of about 26,000 clones, with roughly 80% occurring once and the leading ten covering about 7.7%. Time point described: week 5, during vaccination. Every single dose of the vaccine, 300 ug of mutant IDH1 20-mer peptide, came with topical imiquimod. The CDR3 sequence is 15 residues long. The V end was cut by 0 bases, the J end by 1 base, with 9 bases between. Germline V lookup: CDR1 MGHRA, CDR2 YSYEKL. V gene TRBV4-1 combines with J gene TRBJ1-1; the D is unclear. The receptor was isolated from a middle-aged man with glioma. Some clones in this sample may be carry-over from other donors' samples. The sequenced sample was PBMCs, obtained from a glioma patient whose treatment included an IDH1 peptide vaccine. The CDR3 region is CASSQEPGGNTEAFF. The CDR3 DNA follows: TGCGCCAGCAGCCAAGAACCAGGAGGGAACACTGAAGCTTTCTTT.